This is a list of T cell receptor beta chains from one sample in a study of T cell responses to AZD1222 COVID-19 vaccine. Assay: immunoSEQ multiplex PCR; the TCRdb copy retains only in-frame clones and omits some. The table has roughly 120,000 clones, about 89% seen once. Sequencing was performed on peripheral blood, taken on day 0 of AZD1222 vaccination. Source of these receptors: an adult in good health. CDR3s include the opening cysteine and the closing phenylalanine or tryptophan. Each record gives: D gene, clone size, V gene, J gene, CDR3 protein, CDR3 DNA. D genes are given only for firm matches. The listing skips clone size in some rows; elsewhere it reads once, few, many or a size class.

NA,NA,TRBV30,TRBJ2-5,CAWSAGQMDQETQYF,TGTGCCTGGAGCGCGGGCCAAATGGACCAAGAGACCCAGTACTTC
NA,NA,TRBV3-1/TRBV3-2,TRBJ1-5,CASSHDSGQPQHF,TGTGCCAGCAGCCATGACAGTGGTCAGCCCCAGCATTTT
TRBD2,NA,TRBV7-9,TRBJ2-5,CASSSGLAGGGQETQYF,TGTGCCAGCAGCTCAGGACTAGCGGGAGGTGGGCAAGAGACCCAGTACTTC
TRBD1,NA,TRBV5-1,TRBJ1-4,CASSQRTGFRSPNEKLFF,TGCGCCAGCAGCCAAAGGACAGGGTTTAGATCGCCTAATGAAAAACTGTTTTTT
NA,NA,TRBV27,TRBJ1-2,CASSIAPTGSGYTF,TGTGCCAGCAGTATCGCCCCGACGGGGTCTGGCTACACCTTC
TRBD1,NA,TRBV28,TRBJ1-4,CASSPARQGLGEKLFF,TGTGCCAGCAGTCCAGCAAGACAGGGATTAGGCGAAAAACTGTTTTTT
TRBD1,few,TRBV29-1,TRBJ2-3,CSADTGGTDTQYF,TGCAGCGCCGACACAGGGGGCACAGATACGCAGTATTTT
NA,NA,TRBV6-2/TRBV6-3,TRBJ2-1,CASSSVGTYNEQFF,TGTGCCAGCAGTTCTGTGGGAACCTACAATGAGCAGTTCTTC
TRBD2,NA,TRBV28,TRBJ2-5,CASMGGSRETQYF,TGTGCCAGCATGGGCGGGAGCAGGGAGACCCAGTACTTC
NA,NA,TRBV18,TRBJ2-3,CASSPSGTRATDTQYF,TGTGCCAGCTCACCATCCGGGACAAGAGCCACAGATACGCAGTATTTT
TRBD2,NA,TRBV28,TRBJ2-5,CASRTSGQETQYF,TGTGCCAGCCGGACTAGCGGACAAGAGACCCAGTACTTC
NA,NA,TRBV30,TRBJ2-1,CAWTPGGGEQFF,TGTGCCTGGACTCCGGGGGGCGGGGAGCAGTTCTTC
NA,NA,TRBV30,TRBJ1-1,CAWSSYTEAFF,TGTGCCTGGAGTTCCTACACTGAAGCTTTCTTT
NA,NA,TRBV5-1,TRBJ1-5,CASRSGNSSNQPQHF,TGCGCCAGCAGGTCAGGGAATAGTAGCAATCAGCCCCAGCATTTT
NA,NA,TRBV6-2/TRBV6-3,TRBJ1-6,CASNPAVPDSPLHF,TGTGCCAGCAACCCGGCAGTACCGGATTCACCCCTCCACTTT
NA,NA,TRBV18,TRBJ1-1,CASSRGENTEAFF,TGTGCCAGCTCAAGGGGGGAAAACACTGAAGCTTTCTTT
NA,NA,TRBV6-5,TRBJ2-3,CASTGDTDTQYF,TGTGCCAGCACTGGTGACACAGATACGCAGTATTTT
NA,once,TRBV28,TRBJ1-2,CASSSPGLGSYGYTF,TGTGCCAGCAGTTCTCCGGGTCTAGGATCTTATGGCTACACCTTC
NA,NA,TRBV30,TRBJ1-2,CAWNPGTSYGYTF,TGTGCCTGGAACCCGGGTACGAGCTATGGCTACACCTTC
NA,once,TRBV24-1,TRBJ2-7,CATSDFRAGDEQYF,TGTGCCACCAGTGATTTCAGGGCCGGGGACGAGCAGTACTTC
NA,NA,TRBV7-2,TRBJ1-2,CASSLGGTNGYTF,TGTGCCAGCAGCTTAGGGGGGACGAATGGCTACACCTTC
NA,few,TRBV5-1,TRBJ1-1,CASSLGQLMNTEAFF,TGCGCCAGCAGCTTGGGACAGCTGATGAACACTGAAGCTTTCTTT
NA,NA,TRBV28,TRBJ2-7,CASRGSSYEQYF,TGTGCCAGCAGAGGTAGCTCCTACGAGCAGTACTTC
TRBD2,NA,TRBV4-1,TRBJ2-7,CASSQPTSGAYEQYF,TGCGCCAGCAGCCAACCAACTAGCGGGGCTTACGAGCAGTACTTC
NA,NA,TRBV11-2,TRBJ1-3,CASSLILAGGGGNTIYF,TGTGCCAGCAGCTTAATATTGGCGGGGGGTGGTGGAAACACCATATATTTT
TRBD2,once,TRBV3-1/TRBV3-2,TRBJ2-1,CASSRGLAGGNEQFF,TGTGCCAGCAGCCGCGGACTAGCGGGGGGAAATGAGCAGTTCTTC
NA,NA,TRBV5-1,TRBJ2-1,CASSLGLNKNEQFF,TGCGCCAGCAGCTTGGGACTAAACAAGAATGAGCAGTTCTTC
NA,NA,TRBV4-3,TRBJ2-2,CASSQDPPGYNTGELFF,TGCGCCAGCAGCCAAGATCCTCCAGGTTACAACACCGGGGAGCTGTTTTTT
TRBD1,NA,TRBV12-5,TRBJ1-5,CASGPTADPKTTGAGCNQPQHF,TGTGCTAGTGGTCCCACAGCCGACCCTAAAACGACAGGGGCCGGTTGCAATCAGCCCCAGCATTTT
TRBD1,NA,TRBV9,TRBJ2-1,CASSVAGTGNNEQFF,TGTGCCAGCAGCGTAGCGGGGACAGGAAACAATGAGCAGTTCTTC
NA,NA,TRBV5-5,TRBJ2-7,CASSWDSYEQYF,TGTGCCAGCAGTTGGGACTCCTACGAGCAGTACTTC